Below, 6 T cell receptor beta chains from the same sample are listed, as sequenced in a study of blood T cell repertoires in COVID-19. The protocol was immunoSEQ multiplex PCR, while the TCRdb copy is restricted to in-frame clones and leaves out a portion. The data show about 260,000 clones, more than 85% seen once. The sequencing input was peripheral blood. The receptors originated from a person aged 18-29 years with COVID-19, enrolled during active disease.

The J gene is TRBJ2-7, the V gene TRBV27; D is possibly TRBD1 (6 bases). In germline, CDR1 is MNHEY, CDR2 SMNVEV (reference sequence). V lost 4 bases to trimming and J lost 4 bases, with 17 bases between them. This CDR3 is 15 amino acids long. The CDR3 region is CASSSIQGIVYEQYF. The CDR3 nucleotides are TGTGCCAGCAGTTCCATACAGGGTATAGTATACGAGCAGTACTTC.

The rearrangement joins TRBV24-1 to TRBJ2-5; no clear D. From germline, CDR1 is KGHDR and CDR2 SFDVKD. The CDR3 is 11 residues long. Trimming stripped 9 bases from V and 4 bases from J, with 8 bases between. CDR3 sequence reads: CATRSGETQYF. Here the CDR3 DNA reads TGTGCCACCCGTTCGGGAGAGACCCAGTACTTC.

The chain is built from TRBV1 and TRBJ2-3; the table calls TRBD2, which could not be checked here. TRBV1 is an annotated pseudogene. The CDR3 extends over 14 amino acids. The CDR3 nucleotides are TGCACCAGCCCTCGGGCGGGAGACACAGATACGCAGTATTTT. It translates to CTSPRAGDTDTQYF.

V is TRBV5-1 and J is TRBJ2-7, with TRBD1 matching 8 bases. Germline V gene data show CDR1 as SGHRS and CDR2 as YFSETQ. Losses at the gene ends were 5 bases for V and 5 bases for J; bases not matched to a gene: 6. The CDR3 spans 13 residues. CDR3 nucleotide sequence: TGCGCCAGCAGGGACAGGGACGGACACGAGCAGTACTTC. Translated, it gives CASRDRDGHEQYF.

The chain uses TRBV28 and TRBJ2-7; D is possibly TRBD2 (6 bases). The CDR3 runs to 12 residues. Per germline, CDR1 MDHEN and CDR2 SYDVKM. The ends were cut back, 4 bases at V and 12 bases at J, with 16 bases in the middle. In DNA form, the CDR3 reads TGTGCCAGCAGTTCTGGGGGGTGGAGGTCGTACTTC. Protein sequence: CASSSGGWRSYF.

This clone came up once. This rearrangement joins TRBV3-1 (or the pseudogene TRBV3-2) to TRBJ2-1, with a possible D match to TRBD2 (8 bases). The length of the CDR3 is 20 residues. V lost 0 bases, J lost 9 bases, and 30 bases lay in between. Looked up from germline, CDR1 is LGHDT and CDR2 is YNNKEL (reference sequence). The CDR3 spells CASSQDLQGGFTSGVGEQFF. Written as DNA, the CDR3 is TGTGCCAGCAGCCAAGATCTTCAAGGGGGCTTTACTAGCGGCGTCGGTGAGCAGTTCTTC.